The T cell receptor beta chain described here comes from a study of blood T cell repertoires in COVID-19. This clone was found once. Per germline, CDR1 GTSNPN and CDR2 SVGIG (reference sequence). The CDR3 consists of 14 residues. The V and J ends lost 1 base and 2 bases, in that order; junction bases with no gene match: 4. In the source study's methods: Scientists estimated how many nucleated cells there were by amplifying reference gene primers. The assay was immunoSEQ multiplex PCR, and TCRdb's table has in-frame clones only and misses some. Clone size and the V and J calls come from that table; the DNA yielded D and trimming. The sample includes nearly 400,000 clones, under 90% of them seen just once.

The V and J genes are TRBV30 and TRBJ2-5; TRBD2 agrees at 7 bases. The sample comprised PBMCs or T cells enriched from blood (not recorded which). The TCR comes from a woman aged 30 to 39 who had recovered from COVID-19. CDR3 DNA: TGTGCCTGGAGTGGGAGCGGGGTTCAAGAGACCCAGTACTTC. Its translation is CAWSGSGVQETQYF.